Each of the 11 T cell receptor beta chains below was sequenced from the same sample in a study of siplizumab effects on memory and regulatory T cells. Libraries were prepared by immunoSEQ multiplex PCR; TCRdb keeps only in-frame clonotypes and omits some of them. The sample holds more than 85,000 clones, approximately 90% seen once. The sample consisted of CD4+ T cells sorted from blood. The receptors come from a human donor in good health.

This chain joins TRBV5-6 and TRBJ2-5; 10 positions match TRBD2. The CDR3 contains 14 residues. Germline V gene lookup returns CDR1 SGHDT and CDR2 YYEEEE. With V trimmed by 1 base and J by 4 bases, 1 base remained unmatched. CDR3 protein: CASSLRLAGETQYF. The CDR3 bases are TGTGCCAGCAGCTTGAGACTAGCGGGAGAGACCCAGTACTTC.

V is TRBV6-5 and J is TRBJ1-1, with unresolved D. Germline V CDR1 and CDR2: MNHEY, SVGAGI. The V end was cut by 5 bases, the J end by 1 base, with 11 bases between. CDR3 length: 14 residues. CDR3 protein: CASSRVQTNTEAFF. As DNA, the CDR3 is TGTGCCAGCAGTCGAGTCCAAACGAACACTGAAGCTTTCTTT.

J is TRBJ1-1 and V is TRBV11-3, with 7 bases matching TRBD1. CDR1 and CDR2 from the germline V gene are SGHNT and YENEEA. There are 13 residues in the CDR3. The trim removed 4 bases at V and 8 bases at J, leaving 7 bases unmatched. CDR3 residues: CASSSTRQGEAFF. DNA for the CDR3: TGTGCCAGCAGCTCAACCCGACAGGGCGAAGCTTTCTTT.

V and J are TRBV5-6 and TRBJ2-7; tentatively, D is TRBD2 (5 bases). Germline-derived CDR1 and CDR2 are SGHDT and YYEEEE. V lost 6 bases and J 0 bases, leaving 10 bases between the germline ends. The CDR3 runs 13 residues. Here the CDR3 DNA reads TGTGCCAGCACCCTTCGGGGCTCCTACGAGCAGTACTTC. Its translation is CASTLRGSYEQYF.

This chain joins TRBV6-6 and TRBJ2-1, with D possibly being TRBD1 (6 bases). The CDR3 covers 15 residues. Trimming took off 10 bases at V and 0 bases at J, with 16 bases between the two ends. The germline V gene encodes CDR1 MNHNY and CDR2 SVGAGI (reference sequence). CDR3 sequence: CATQNRGSSYNEQFF. CDR3 DNA: TGTGCCACCCAAAATAGGGGGAGCTCCTACAATGAGCAGTTCTTC.

This chain connects TRBV2 to TRBJ2-6; 9 bases are a match to TRBD1. The germline gives CDR1 SNHLY, CDR2 FYNNEI. Unmatched junction bases numbered 7, after V lost 7 bases and J lost 0 bases. CDR3 length: 17 amino acids. CDR3 in amino acids: CASIRDRASSGANVLTF. CDR3 DNA: TGTGCCAGCATCCGGGACAGGGCGAGCTCTGGGGCCAACGTCCTGACTTTC.

This clone was detected once. This chain connects TRBV30 to TRBJ2-5; TRBD2 matches 11 bases. Per germline, CDR1 GTSNPN and CDR2 SVGIG (reference sequence). The J segment lost 5 bases and the V segment lost 1 base, leaving 15 bases of the junction unmatched. This CDR3 has 18 residues. The CDR3 loop reads CAWSEGPSSGRAGETQYF. The CDR3 DNA is TGTGCCTGGAGTGAGGGGCCTAGTAGCGGGAGGGCCGGGGAGACCCAGTACTTC.

CDR3 region: CASSQDLRGTGELFF. In nucleotides, the CDR3 is TGCGCCAGCAGCCAAGATCTAAGGGGCACCGGGGAGCTGTTTTTT. The rearrangement links TRBV4-1 to TRBJ2-2, with D possibly TRBD1 on 5 matching bases. The V end was cut by 0 bases, the J end by 4 bases, with 9 bases between. The CDR3 runs to 15 residues. Germline V lookup: CDR1 MGHRA, CDR2 YSYEKL.

The rearrangement uses TRBV9 and TRBJ1-4, with D possibly TRBD1 on 5 matching bases. Germline CDR1 and CDR2: SGDLS and YYNGEE. The V end lost 0 bases, the J end lost 0 bases, and 9 bases lay between the germline ends. The CDR3 has 16 amino acids. This chain's CDR3 is CASSVGMTATNEKLFF. CDR3 nucleotides: TGTGCCAGCAGCGTAGGAATGACAGCAACTAATGAAAAACTGTTTTTT.

The chain couples TRBV28 to TRBJ1-5, with a possible D match to TRBD1 (5 bases). V was cut by 3 bases and J by 4 bases, with 22 bases left in between. The CDR3 has 18 residues. CDR1 MDHEN and CDR2 SYDVKM come from the germline V gene. The chain's CDR3 is CASSLGTRRVGGNQPQHF. The CDR3 DNA reads as TGTGCCAGCAGTTTGGGAACCCGGAGGGTGGGGGGAAATCAGCCCCAGCATTTT.

V usage is TRBV10-3 and J usage is TRBJ2-2; 11 bases agree with TRBD2. The V and J ends lost 8 bases and 0 bases, in that order; junction bases with no gene match: 2. Germline CDR1 is ENHRY and CDR2 is SYGVKD. CDR3 length: 15 amino acids. The CDR3 region is CAIRGLAANTGELFF. In nucleotides, the CDR3 is TGTGCCATCCGGGGACTAGCGGCGAACACCGGGGAGCTGTTTTTT.